This T cell receptor beta chain is from a study of regulatory T cells in long-lasting Graves disease. Combining iRepertoire HTBI primers with Arm-PCR of CDR3 regions, the authors built TCR beta libraries. TCRdb re-called the multiplex PCR reads with MiXCR, one entry per CDR3 protein. The sample gives 390,000 or so distinct CDR3 sequences, roughly 10% of which show up once; 15% to 20% is in the top ten. This CDR3 spans 13 amino acids. From germline, CDR1 is MNHNS and CDR2 SASEGT. V gave up 8 bases and J gave up 3 bases, with 13 bases separating them. This clonotype was counted ten times or more. Time point of the sample: newly diagnosed GD, antithyroid drugs for less than 3 months. Construction of the TCR library relied on RNA isolated from PBMCs. This same sample was also part of a study on T cells in Graves' hyperthyroidism and ophthalmopathy.

The sequenced sample was peripheral blood mononuclear cells (PBMCs), obtained at new diagnosis, from a patient treated with antithyroid drugs. The sequence derives from a woman younger than 35 with Graves disease. J is TRBJ1-1 and V is TRBV6-1; D is unresolved. CDR3 residues: CASVWTVYTEAFF. CDR3 DNA sequence: TGTGCCAGCGTATGGACTGTTTACACTGAAGCTTTCTTT.